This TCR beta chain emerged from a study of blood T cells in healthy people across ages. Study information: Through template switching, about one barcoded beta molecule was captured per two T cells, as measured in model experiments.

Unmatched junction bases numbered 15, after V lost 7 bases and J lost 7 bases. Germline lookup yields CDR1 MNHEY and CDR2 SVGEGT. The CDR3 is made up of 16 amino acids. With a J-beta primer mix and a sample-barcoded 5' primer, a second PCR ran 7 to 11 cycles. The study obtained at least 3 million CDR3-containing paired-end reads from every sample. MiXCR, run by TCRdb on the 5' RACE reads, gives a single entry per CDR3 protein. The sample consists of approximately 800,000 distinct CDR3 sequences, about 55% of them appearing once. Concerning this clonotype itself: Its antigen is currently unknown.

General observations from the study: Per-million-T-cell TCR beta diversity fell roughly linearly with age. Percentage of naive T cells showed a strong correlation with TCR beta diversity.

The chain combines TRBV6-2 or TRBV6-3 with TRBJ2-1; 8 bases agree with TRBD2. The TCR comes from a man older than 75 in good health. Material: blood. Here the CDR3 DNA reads TGTGCCAGCACCGAACGGACCGGGACTAGGCCTAATGAGCAGTTCTTC. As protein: CASTERTGTRPNEQFF.